This T cell receptor (beta chain) was recovered during a study of blood T cell repertoires in COVID-19. Overall study: Samples of COVID-19 (acute and convalescent) were obtained from the United States, Italy and Spain.

In the authors' methods: The authors estimated nucleated cell counts from reference gene primer amplification. Clones were sequenced by immunoSEQ multiplex PCR, and TCRdb holds only the in-frame ones, with some missing. From that table come the V and J calls and clone size; the DNA was used to work out D and trimming. The table lists about 34,000 clones, 90% of them singletons. The CDR3 is 14 residues long. The V and J ends lost 4 bases and 2 bases, in that order; junction bases with no gene match: 5. CDR1 is LNHDA, CDR2 SQIVND, per germline (reference sequence). What was sequenced was peripheral blood. The genes are TRBV19 and TRBJ2-7, with 7 positions matching TRBD1. This clonotype originated in a man at least 80 years old with acute or convalescent COVID-19. DNA of the CDR3: TGTGCCAGTAGTACGCGACAGGGCCCCTACGAGCAGTACTTC. Translating it yields CASSTRQGPYEQYF.